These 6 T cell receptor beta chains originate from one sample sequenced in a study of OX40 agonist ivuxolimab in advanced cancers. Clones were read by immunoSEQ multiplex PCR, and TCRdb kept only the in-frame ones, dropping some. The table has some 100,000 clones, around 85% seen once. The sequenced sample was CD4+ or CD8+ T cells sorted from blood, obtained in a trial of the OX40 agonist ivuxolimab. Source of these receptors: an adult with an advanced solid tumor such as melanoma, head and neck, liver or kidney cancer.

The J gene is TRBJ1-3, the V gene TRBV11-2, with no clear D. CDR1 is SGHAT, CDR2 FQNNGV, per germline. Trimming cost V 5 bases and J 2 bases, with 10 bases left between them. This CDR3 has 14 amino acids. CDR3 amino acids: CASSIGRPGNTIYF. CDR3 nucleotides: TGTGCCAGCAGCATCGGACGTCCTGGAAACACCATATATTTT.

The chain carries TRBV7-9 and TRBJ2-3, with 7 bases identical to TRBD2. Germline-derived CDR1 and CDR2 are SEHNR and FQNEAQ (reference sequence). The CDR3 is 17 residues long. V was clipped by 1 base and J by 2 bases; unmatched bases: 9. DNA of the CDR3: TGTGCCAGCAGCTTAGGCTCCAGCGGGGCTACCACAGATACGCAGTATTTT. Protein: CASSLGSSGATTDTQYF.

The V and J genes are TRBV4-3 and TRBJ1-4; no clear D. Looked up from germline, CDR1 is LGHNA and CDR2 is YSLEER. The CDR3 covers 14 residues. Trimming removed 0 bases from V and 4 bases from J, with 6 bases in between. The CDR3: CASSQDGHNEKLFF. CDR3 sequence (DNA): TGCGCCAGCAGCCAAGATGGCCATAATGAAAAACTGTTTTTT.

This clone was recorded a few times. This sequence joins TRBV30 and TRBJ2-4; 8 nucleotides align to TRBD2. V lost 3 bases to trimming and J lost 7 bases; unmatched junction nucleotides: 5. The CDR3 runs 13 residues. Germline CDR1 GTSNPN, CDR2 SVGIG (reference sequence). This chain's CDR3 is CAWSAGTSNIQYF. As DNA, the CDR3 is TGTGCCTGGAGCGCCGGGACTAGTAACATTCAGTACTTC.

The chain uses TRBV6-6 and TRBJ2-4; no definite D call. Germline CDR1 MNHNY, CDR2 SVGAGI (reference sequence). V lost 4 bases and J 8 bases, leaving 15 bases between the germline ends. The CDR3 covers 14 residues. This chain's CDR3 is CASSFVSGQDIQYF. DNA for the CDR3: TGTGCCAGCAGTTTTGTTTCGGGTCAAGACATTCAGTACTTC.

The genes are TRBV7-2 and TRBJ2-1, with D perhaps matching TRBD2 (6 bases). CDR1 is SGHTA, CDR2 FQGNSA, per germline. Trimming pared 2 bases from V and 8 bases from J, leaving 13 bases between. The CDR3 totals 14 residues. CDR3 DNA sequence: TGTGCCAGCAGCTTATATCGGGAGACCCATGAGCAGTTCTTC. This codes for CASSLYRETHEQFF.